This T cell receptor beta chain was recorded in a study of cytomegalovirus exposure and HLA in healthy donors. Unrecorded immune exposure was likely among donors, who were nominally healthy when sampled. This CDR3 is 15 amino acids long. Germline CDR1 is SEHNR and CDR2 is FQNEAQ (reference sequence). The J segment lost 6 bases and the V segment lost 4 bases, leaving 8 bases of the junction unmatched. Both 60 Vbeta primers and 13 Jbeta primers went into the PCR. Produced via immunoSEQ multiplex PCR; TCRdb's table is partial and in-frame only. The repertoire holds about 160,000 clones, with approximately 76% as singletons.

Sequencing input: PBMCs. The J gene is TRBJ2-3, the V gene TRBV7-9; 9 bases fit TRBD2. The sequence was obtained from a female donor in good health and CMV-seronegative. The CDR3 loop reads CASSSSGARGDTQYF. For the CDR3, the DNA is TGTGCCAGCAGCTCTAGCGGGGCCCGAGGGGATACGCAGTATTTT.